The clone carrying this T cell receptor (beta chain) came up once. The data stem from a study of blood T cell repertoires in COVID-19. Whole-study context: There were acute and convalescent COVID-19 samples, and they came from the United States, Italy and Spain. Nucleic acid was either cDNA or gDNA, and it came from T cells, B-cell-depleted T cells, or PBMCs.

Trimming shortened V by 0 bases and J by 8 bases, and 17 bases separated the two germline ends. Germline CDR1 reads LGHDT; CDR2 reads YNNKEL (reference sequence). CDR3 length: 17 amino acids. Under the authors' procedure: For nucleated cells, counts were estimated from reference gene primer amplification. Only in-frame clones appear in the TCRdb table, and some are missing; sequencing was by immunoSEQ multiplex PCR. The V and J calls and clone size are taken from that table; D and trimming were inferred from the DNA. The table includes over 200,000 clones, 86% detected once. The clonotype was recovered from a man under 40 who had recovered from COVID-19. The genes are TRBV3-1 (or the pseudogene TRBV3-2) and TRBJ1-6; maybe TRBD1 (6 bases). The sequencing input was peripheral blood. Here the CDR3 DNA reads TGTGCCAGCAGCCAAGATCTCGGTGAGGGGGGGGATTCACCCCTCCACTTT. It is translated as CASSQDLGEGGDSPLHF.